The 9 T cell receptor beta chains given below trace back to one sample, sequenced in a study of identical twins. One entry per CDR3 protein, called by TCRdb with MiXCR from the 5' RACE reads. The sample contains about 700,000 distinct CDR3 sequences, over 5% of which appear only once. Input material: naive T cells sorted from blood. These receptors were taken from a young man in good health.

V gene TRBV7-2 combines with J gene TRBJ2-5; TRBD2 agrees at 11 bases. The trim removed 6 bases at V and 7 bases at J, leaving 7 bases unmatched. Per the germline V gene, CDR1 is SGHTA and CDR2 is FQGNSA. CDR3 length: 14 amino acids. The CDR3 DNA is TGTGCCAGCAGAAACAATCTAGCGGGAGGGACCCAGTACTTC. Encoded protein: CASRNNLAGGTQYF.

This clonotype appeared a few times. In DNA, the CDR3 is TGTGCCAGCAGCTTGGAGACTAGGGGGAGCTCCTACAATGAGCAGTTCTTC. Translating gives CASSLETRGSSYNEQFF. The chain carries TRBV5-8 and TRBJ2-1; D may be TRBD1 or TRBD2 (6 bases each). This CDR3 spans 17 amino acids. Germline V gene data show CDR1 as SGHTS and CDR2 as YDEGEE. V lost 0 bases, J lost 0 bases, and 13 bases lay in between.

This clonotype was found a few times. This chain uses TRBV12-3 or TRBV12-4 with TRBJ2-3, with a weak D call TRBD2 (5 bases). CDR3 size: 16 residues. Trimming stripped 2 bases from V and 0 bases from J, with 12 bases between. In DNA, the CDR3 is TGTGCCAGCAGTTTATTGGACTCGCCTAGCACAGATACGCAGTATTTT. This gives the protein CASSLLDSPSTDTQYF.

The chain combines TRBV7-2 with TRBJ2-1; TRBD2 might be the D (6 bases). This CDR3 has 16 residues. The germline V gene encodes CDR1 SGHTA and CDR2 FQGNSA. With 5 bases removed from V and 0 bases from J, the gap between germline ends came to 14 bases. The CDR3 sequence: CASSIRGVSSYNEQFF. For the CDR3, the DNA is TGTGCCAGCAGCATCCGCGGGGTGAGCTCCTACAATGAGCAGTTCTTC.

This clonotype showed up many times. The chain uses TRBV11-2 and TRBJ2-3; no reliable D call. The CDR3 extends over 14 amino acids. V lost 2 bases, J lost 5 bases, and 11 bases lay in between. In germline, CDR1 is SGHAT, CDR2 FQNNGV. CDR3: CASSLRSIGDTQYF. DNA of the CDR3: TGTGCCAGCAGCTTAAGGTCTATTGGAGATACGCAGTATTTT. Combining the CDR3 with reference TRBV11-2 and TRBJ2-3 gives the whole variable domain EAGVAQSPRYKIIEKRQSVAFWCNPISGHATLYWYQQILGQGPKLLIQFQNNGVVDDSQLPKDRFSAERLKGVDSTLKIQPAKLEDSAVYLCASSLRSIGDTQYFGPGTRLTVL.

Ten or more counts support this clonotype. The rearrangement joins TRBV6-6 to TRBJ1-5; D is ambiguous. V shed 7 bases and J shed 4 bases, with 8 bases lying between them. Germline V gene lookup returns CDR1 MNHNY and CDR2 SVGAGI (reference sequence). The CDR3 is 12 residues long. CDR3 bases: TGTGCCAGCACGGAAGGGAATCAGCCCCAGCATTTT. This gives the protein CASTEGNQPQHF.

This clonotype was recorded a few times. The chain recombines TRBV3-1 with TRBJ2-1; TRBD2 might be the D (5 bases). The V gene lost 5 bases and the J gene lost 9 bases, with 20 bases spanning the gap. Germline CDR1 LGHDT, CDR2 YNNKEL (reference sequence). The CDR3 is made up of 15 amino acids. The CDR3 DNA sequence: TGTGCCAGCAGCGAGGGAGTCTATCGGGTGGTTGAGCAGTTCTTC. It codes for CASSEGVYRVVEQFF.

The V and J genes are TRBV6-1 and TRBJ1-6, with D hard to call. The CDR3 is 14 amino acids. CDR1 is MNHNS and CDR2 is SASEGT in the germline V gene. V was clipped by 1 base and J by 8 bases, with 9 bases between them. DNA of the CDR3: TGTGCCAGCAGTGAAGTTCGGAAGGATTCACCCCTCCACTTT. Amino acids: CASSEVRKDSPLHF.

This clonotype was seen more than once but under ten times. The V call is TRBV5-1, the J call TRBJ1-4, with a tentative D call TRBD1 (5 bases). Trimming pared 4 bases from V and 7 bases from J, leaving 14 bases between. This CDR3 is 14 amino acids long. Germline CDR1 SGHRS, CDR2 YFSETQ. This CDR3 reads CASSPSRGSEKLFF. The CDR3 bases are TGCGCCAGCAGCCCCAGCCGGGGGAGTGAAAAACTGTTTTTT.